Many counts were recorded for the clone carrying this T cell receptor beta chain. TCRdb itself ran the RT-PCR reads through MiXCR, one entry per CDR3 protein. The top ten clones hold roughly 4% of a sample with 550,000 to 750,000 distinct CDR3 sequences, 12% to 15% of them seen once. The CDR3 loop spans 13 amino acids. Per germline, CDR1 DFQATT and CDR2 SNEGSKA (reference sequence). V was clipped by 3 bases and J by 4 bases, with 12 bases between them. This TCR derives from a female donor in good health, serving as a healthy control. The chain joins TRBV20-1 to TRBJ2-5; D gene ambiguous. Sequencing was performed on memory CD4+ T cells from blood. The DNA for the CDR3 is TGCAGTGCTAGCCCCCCAGGCAGAGAGACCCAGTACTTC. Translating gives CSASPPGRETQYF.